The sequence of this TCR beta chain was determined in a study of shared clonotypes between healthy human individuals. Study conclusions and caveats: Naive subsets tended to show greater estimated richness than memory subsets.

The V and J ends lost 4 bases and 10 bases, in that order; junction bases with no gene match: 10. CDR3 size: 14 residues. Germline V lookup: CDR1 SGHNT, CDR2 YYREEE (reference sequence). Notes on this clone: Its specificity is unknown.

Sequencing was performed with immunoSEQ multiplex PCR; in TCRdb, only in-frame clones are kept and a portion is missing. The sample has under 2.5 million clones, 92% seen once. This TCR was recovered from a man aged 18 to 30 in good health. Some clones in this sample may be carry-over from other donors' samples. This chain connects TRBV5-4 to TRBJ1-1, with TRBD1 matching over 10 bases. Sequenced input: naive CD4+ T cells from PBMCs. Subset described: CD45RA+ positively selected. CDR3 loop: CASSQRPGQGRAFF. The CDR3 bases are TGTGCCAGCAGCCAACGACCGGGACAGGGGCGAGCTTTCTTT.